Reported below is one TCR beta chain. As yet, its antigen is unknown. Germline V CDR1 and CDR2: SGHRS, YFSETQ. This CDR3 region has 13 residues. V was clipped by 4 bases and J by 5 bases, with 12 bases between them. Participants with major medical conditions, Axis I/II comorbidities, regular medication or illicit drug use were excluded. This entry is derived from a study of untreated major depressive disorder. General study findings and limits: TRBV25-01 and TRBV02-01 usage differences were not statistically significant. Compared with controls, depressed patients showed more TRBV05-01 (Vbeta 5.1) usage in CD4+ T cells.

Profiling relied on immunoSEQ multiplex PCR, and the TCRdb table lists in-frame clones only, not all of them. The top ten clones hold 0.47% of a sample with 20,000 to 25,000 clones, roughly 90% of them seen once. The chain has TRBV5-1 and TRBJ1-1, with D unclear. What was sequenced was CD4+ T cells from PBMCs. The clonotype comes from a woman between 35 and 50 years old in good health. CDR3 region: CASSKPEATEAFF. CDR3 nucleotides: TGCGCCAGCAGCAAACCGGAGGCGACTGAAGCTTTCTTT.